This T cell receptor (beta chain) was profiled in a study of PD-1 blockade in mismatch repair-deficient tumors. Study conclusions and caveats: After pembrolizumab, tumor-resident clones rose rapidly, then generally contracted before radiologic responses.

All patients were mismatch repair deficient, assessed by either PCR or immunohistochemistry. About this clone: Antigen unknown.

Only in-frame clones appear in the TCRdb table, and some are missing; sequencing was by immunoSEQ multiplex PCR. The sample lists approximately 130,000 clones, 85% to 90% occurring once. Sequences were derived from peripheral blood, sampled 44 weeks after starting pembrolizumab. The sequence was obtained from an adult with mismatch repair-deficient cancer.

CDR3 in amino acids: CASREQGRGEKLFF. Written as DNA, the CDR3 is TGTGCCAGCAGGGAACAGGGCCGGGGCGAAAAACTGTTTTTT. This rearrangement joins TRBV2 to TRBJ1-4, with D possibly TRBD1 on 6 matching bases. The V gene's germline CDR1 is SNHLY and CDR2 FYNNEI. The V gene lost 6 bases and the J gene lost 8 bases, with 16 bases spanning the gap. The CDR3 is 14 residues long.